The 15 T cell receptor beta chains listed next were all sequenced from one sample in a study of blood T cell repertoires in COVID-19 (TCRdb year 2020). Library generation was performed with the immunoSEQ multiplex PCR assay. As stored in TCRdb, this immuneACCESS dataset retains in-frame rearrangements with V and J assigned. A fraction of the clones does not appear; measured against another copy, unresolved V genes explain less than half of the discrepancy, and the remainder lacks a known reason. This sample is represented by fewer than 700,000 clones; less than 90% of them were singletons. The ten largest clones add up to less than 9.5% of the sample. The sequencing sample was made of peripheral blood. The receptors stem from a woman in her fifties or sixties with COVID-19, enrolled during active disease.

The CDR3 region is CASSLSGGARDTQYF. CDR3 in DNA: TGTGCCAGCAGCTTGAGCGGGGGGGCCAGAGATACGCAGTATTTT. The chain joins TRBV7-9 to TRBJ2-3; 10 nucleotides line up with TRBD2. CDR1 and CDR2 (germline): SEHNR, FQNEAQ (reference sequence). The J segment lost 5 bases and the V segment lost 3 bases, leaving 5 bases of the junction unmatched. The CDR3 length is 15 residues.

This clone showed up just a few times. The sample carries other DNA sequences with the same CDR3. This rearrangement joins TRBV2 to TRBJ1-2; 8 nucleotides line up with TRBD1. This CDR3 has 13 residues. The trim removed 3 bases at V and 3 bases at J, leaving 0 bases unmatched. The germline V gene encodes CDR1 SNHLY and CDR2 FYNNEI. Written as DNA, the CDR3 is TGTGCCAGCAGTGAGGACAGGGACTATGGCTACACCTTC. It translates to CASSEDRDYGYTF.

The chain employs TRBV19 and TRBJ1-5, with a tentative D call TRBD1 (6 bases). The germline V and J ends were trimmed by 4 bases and 7 bases, with 11 bases remaining between them. Germline CDR1 and CDR2: LNHDA and SQIVND (reference sequence). The CDR3 has 13 residues. The chain's CDR3 is CASSRTVGQPQHF. CDR3 nucleotide sequence: TGTGCCAGTAGTAGGACAGTAGGGCAGCCCCAGCATTTT.

The chain recombines TRBV18 with TRBJ1-1, with 7 bases lining up with TRBD1. V trimming: 3 bases; J trimming: 0 bases; junction bases outside the gene matches: 7. This CDR3 is built from 16 residues. Germline V gives CDR1 KGHSH, CDR2 LQKENI. CDR3 region: CASSPGTARMNTEAFF. The CDR3 DNA follows: TGTGCCAGCTCACCTGGGACAGCTCGCATGAACACTGAAGCTTTCTTT. The full variable domain, in which reference TRBV18 and TRBJ1-1 provide the parts outside the CDR3, is NAGVMQNPRHLVRRRGQEARLRCSPMKGHSHVYWYRQLPEEGLKFMVYLQKENIIDESGMPKERFSAEFPKEGPSILRIQQVVRGDSAAYFCASSPGTARMNTEAFFGQGTRLTVV.

The chain couples TRBV7-9 to TRBJ1-4, with unresolved D. Deletions cut 1 base from V and 5 bases from J, with 8 bases between. Germline values: CDR1 SEHNR, CDR2 FQNEAQ (reference sequence). This CDR3 has 14 residues. The CDR3 DNA follows: TGTGCCAGCAGCTTAGTCCGCGGGAATGAAAAACTGTTTTTT. Amino acid sequence: CASSLVRGNEKLFF.

This clone has only one observation. Other DNA sequences of this sample code for an identical CDR3. The chain carries TRBV12-3 or TRBV12-4 and TRBJ1-2; 7 bases fit TRBD1. The V segment lost 5 bases and the J segment 4 bases; nucleotides outside the gene matches: 4. This CDR3 is built from 13 residues. The CDR3 DNA reads TGTGCCAGCAGTCCGGGACAGAGCTATGGCTACACCTTC. This gives the protein CASSPGQSYGYTF.

This sequence joins TRBV4-1 and TRBJ1-1; D is uncertain. Trimming cost V 0 bases and J 0 bases, with 5 bases left between them. Germline CDR1 MGHRA, CDR2 YSYEKL. The CDR3 has 14 residues. CDR3 sequence reads: CASSQDQVNTEAFF. For the CDR3, the DNA is TGCGCCAGCAGCCAAGATCAGGTGAACACTGAAGCTTTCTTT.

The chain uses TRBV27 and TRBJ2-7; TRBD1 matches at 10 bases. V shed 2 bases, J shed 3 bases, and the junction held 10 bases outside the gene matches. This CDR3 region has 17 residues. Per germline, CDR1 MNHEY and CDR2 SMNVEV (reference sequence). DNA of the CDR3: TGTGCCAGCAGTTTAGGACAGGGGGGTCGGTTGGACTACGAGCAGTACTTC. It specifies CASSLGQGGRLDYEQYF.

This chain joins TRBV6-6 and TRBJ2-7; tentatively, D is TRBD1 (5 bases). The CDR3 covers 15 residues. Germline CDR1 and CDR2: MNHNY and SVGAGI (reference sequence). V was clipped by 2 bases and J by 4 bases, with 15 bases between them. The CDR3 spells CASSYRSGPSYEQYF. CDR3 coding DNA: TGTGCCAGCAGTTACAGATCAGGGCCGTCGTACGAGCAGTACTTC.

This clone was counted many times. CDR3 in amino acids: CASREGPYTGELFF. CDR3 sequence (DNA): TGTGCCAGTAGGGAGGGGCCCTACACCGGGGAGCTGTTTTTT. The chain employs TRBV19 and TRBJ2-2; TRBD2 might be the D (6 bases). Germline loops: CDR1 LNHDA, CDR2 SQIVND (reference sequence). This CDR3 region has 14 residues. V lost 6 bases and J 3 bases, leaving 11 bases between the germline ends.

CDR3 nucleotides: TGTGCCATTCGACAGGGAATGACCGGGGAGCTGTTTTTT. Translating gives CAIRQGMTGELFF. The chain is built from TRBV6-5 and TRBJ2-2, with 7 bases that match TRBD1. The V gene end was trimmed by 10 bases and the J gene end by 5 bases; junction bases not matched to a gene: 7. Germline CDR1 reads MNHEY; CDR2 reads SVGAGI. The CDR3 has 13 amino acids.

The chain employs TRBV15 and TRBJ1-1; D is unresolved. Looked up from germline, CDR1 is LNHNV and CDR2 is YYDKDF (reference sequence). The CDR3 extends over 17 amino acids. Trimming removed 5 bases from V and 4 bases from J, with 23 bases in between. In DNA form, the CDR3 reads TGTGCCACCAGCTTTCTCGGGAAACGGCCTTTTGGCACTGAAGCTTTCTTT. Translating gives CATSFLGKRPFGTEAFF.

This chain joins TRBV4-2 and TRBJ1-2, with D uncertain. This CDR3 has 16 amino acids. Germline CDR1 and CDR2: LGHNA and YNFKEQ. V was shortened by 1 base and J by 5 bases, with 17 bases between the two germline ends. The CDR3 loop reads CASSQARQSPLYGYTF. In nucleotides, the CDR3 is TGTGCCAGCAGCCAAGCTCGCCAGTCCCCTTTATATGGCTACACCTTC.

The chain has TRBV24-1 and TRBJ2-3; 9 bases fit TRBD1. Germline V gene data show CDR1 as KGHDR and CDR2 as SFDVKD. Trimming at V came to 2 bases and at J to 4 bases, leaving 0 bases not matched to a gene. The CDR3 is made up of 14 amino acids. The CDR3 is CATSDWDRADTQYF. CDR3 DNA: TGTGCCACCAGTGATTGGGACAGGGCAGATACGCAGTATTTT.

This clone came up once. The chain combines TRBV7-2 with TRBJ1-2, with unresolved D. This CDR3 is 16 amino acids long. Germline assignment: CDR1 SGHTA and CDR2 FQGNSA. V was trimmed by 1 base and J by 4 bases, leaving 16 bases between them. CDR3 DNA: TGTGCCAGCAGCTTAGGGTGGTATGCGGGAACCTATGGCTACACCTTC. It codes for CASSLGWYAGTYGYTF.